The 25 T cell receptor beta chains given below trace back to one sample, sequenced in a study of OX40 agonist ivuxolimab in advanced cancers. Receptor libraries were prepared by the immunoSEQ multiplex PCR assay. TCRdb's version of the immuneACCESS table is confined to in-frame rearrangements and falls short of the full clone set. An unresolved V gene accounts for under half of the shortfall where checked; the remainder is of unknown origin. The sample table contains some 74,000 clones; only one count was recorded for 75% to 95% of them. The ten largest clonotypes hold about 6.6% of the sample. The sequencing used CD4+ or CD8+ T cells sorted from blood, collected in a trial of the OX40 agonist ivuxolimab. All receptors come from an adult with an advanced solid tumor such as melanoma, head and neck, liver or kidney cancer.

The chain couples TRBV28 to TRBJ2-7; TRBD2 agrees at 7 bases. The CDR3 covers 16 residues. Germline V gives CDR1 MDHEN, CDR2 SYDVKM. J was trimmed by 0 bases and V by 2 bases; bases with no gene match: 7. CDR3 DNA: TGTGCCAGCAGTTTAGGGCTAGCGGATAACTCCTACGAGCAGTACTTC. Protein sequence: CASSLGLADNSYEQYF.

The J gene is TRBJ1-1, the V gene TRBV28; tentative D call: TRBD1 (5 bases). Germline V gene lookup returns CDR1 MDHEN and CDR2 SYDVKM. This CDR3 has 16 amino acids. The V end was cut by 7 bases, the J end by 1 base, with 19 bases between. The CDR3 DNA reads as TGTGCCAGCAAACCCCGGGACTCAACACCGAACACTGAAGCTTTCTTT. Translated, it gives CASKPRDSTPNTEAFF.

DNA for the CDR3: TGTGCCAGCAGCTCGCGGGGAGGGCGGTATGGCTACACCTTC. This sequence encodes CASSSRGGRYGYTF. The chain uses TRBV7-8 and TRBJ1-2; the D is unclear. Germline V gives CDR1 SGHVS, CDR2 FQNEAQ. V gave up 4 bases and J gave up 5 bases, with 14 bases separating them. The CDR3 consists of 14 residues.

The chain joins TRBV30 to TRBJ2-3; D may be TRBD2 (5 bases). The CDR3 totals 13 residues. Germline values: CDR1 GTSNPN, CDR2 SVGIG (reference sequence). V gave up 2 bases and J gave up 3 bases, with 9 bases separating them. The DNA of the CDR3 is TGTGCCTGGAGTCCACGGAGGACAGATACGCAGTATTTT. Protein sequence: CAWSPRRTDTQYF.

V and J are TRBV30 and TRBJ2-5; D not resolved. This CDR3 spans 11 amino acids. Trimming shortened V by 5 bases and J by 3 bases, and 7 bases separated the two germline ends. The germline V gene has CDR1 GTSNPN and CDR2 SVGIG (reference sequence). DNA of the CDR3: TGTGCCTGGGCGGCTAAAGAGACCCAGTACTTC. Its translation: CAWAAKETQYF.

The chain uses TRBV27 and TRBJ2-1; 9 nucleotides agree with TRBD2. Losses at the gene ends were 11 bases for V and 8 bases for J; bases not matched to a gene: 10. Germline-derived CDR1 and CDR2 are MNHEY and SMNVEV (reference sequence). This CDR3 is built from 13 residues. CDR3 in DNA: TGTGCCCGCGGGGCGGGAGGGCCCCATGAGCAGTTCTTC. It encodes CARGAGGPHEQFF.

The V and J genes are TRBV12-5 and TRBJ2-3; possible D gene TRBD1, 6 bases. This CDR3 is built from 15 residues. The V end lost 7 bases, the J end lost 0 bases, and 14 bases lay between the germline ends. Germline loops: CDR1 LGHNT, CDR2 FRNRAP. The chain's CDR3 is CASATGQTSTDTQYF. The CDR3 nucleotides are TGTGCTAGTGCCACGGGACAAACTAGCACAGATACGCAGTATTTT.

The chain is built from TRBV28 and TRBJ2-5, with D possibly being TRBD2 (6 bases). This CDR3 contains 14 residues. Trimming pared 1 base from V and 5 bases from J, leaving 11 bases between. Germline CDR1 MDHEN, CDR2 SYDVKM. CDR3 residues: CASSLSGAMETQYF. The CDR3 coding sequence is TGTGCCAGCAGTTTATCGGGAGCGATGGAGACCCAGTACTTC. Combining the CDR3 with reference TRBV28 and TRBJ2-5 gives the whole variable domain DVKVTQSSRYLVKRTGEKVFLECVQDMDHENMFWYRQDPGLGLRLIYFSYDVKMKEKGDIPEGYSVSREKKERFSLILESASTNQTSMYLCASSLSGAMETQYFGPGTRLLVL.

V and J are TRBV6-6 and TRBJ1-1; 8 positions match TRBD1. CDR3 length: 15 residues. The germline V gene encodes CDR1 MNHNY and CDR2 SVGAGI (reference sequence). With V trimmed by 6 bases and J by 1 base, 7 bases remained unmatched. The CDR3 coding sequence is TGTGCCAGCAGCCTTACCGGGACAGGGAACACTGAAGCTTTCTTT. Protein product: CASSLTGTGNTEAFF.

This sequence joins TRBV14 and TRBJ2-1, with 9 bases that match TRBD2. Looked up from germline, CDR1 is SGHDN and CDR2 is FVKESK. There are 18 residues in the CDR3. J was trimmed by 5 bases and V by 4 bases; bases with no gene match: 15. CDR3 DNA sequence: TGTGCCAGCAGCCGTTACAAAACCGGGACTAGCAGCCACAATGAGCAGTTCTTC. Encoded protein: CASSRYKTGTSSHNEQFF.

This clone was counted once. CDR3 DNA: TGTGCCAGCAGGCCCCCCTTCGGAGGGGCCTACGAGCAGTACTTC. This encodes CASRPPFGGAYEQYF. The chain links TRBV6-5 to TRBJ2-7, with D perhaps TRBD2 (6 bases). The CDR3 loop spans 15 amino acids. CDR1 and CDR2 from the germline V gene are MNHEY and SVGAGI. Trimming removed 6 bases at V and 2 bases at J, with 17 bases between.

The chain links TRBV28 to TRBJ2-7; no clear D. V was shortened by 8 bases and J by 6 bases, with 20 bases between the two germline ends. The CDR3 loop spans 14 amino acids. CDR1 is MDHEN and CDR2 is SYDVKM in the germline V gene. The CDR3 reads CASGQTWDAGEQYF. CDR3 in DNA: TGTGCCAGCGGCCAAACTTGGGATGCCGGCGAGCAGTACTTC.

The V call is TRBV5-1, the J call TRBJ2-1; D uncertain. Deletions cut 2 bases from V and 10 bases from J, with 7 bases between. The CDR3 spans 11 residues. Germline V gene data show CDR1 as SGHRS and CDR2 as YFSETQ. CDR3 sequence (DNA): TGCGCCAGCAGCTTAGACTCAGAGCAGTTCTTC. As protein: CASSLDSEQFF.

The gene calls are TRBV7-2 and TRBJ2-7; unclear D gene. Germline V gives CDR1 SGHTA, CDR2 FQGNSA. V was clipped by 1 base and J by 0 bases, with 4 bases between them. CDR3 size: 13 residues. CDR3 protein: CASSLERSYEQYF. CDR3 DNA: TGTGCCAGCAGCTTAGAGCGCTCCTACGAGCAGTACTTC.

This clone occurred once. The chain is built from TRBV11-3 and TRBJ2-7, with 10 bases fitting TRBD1. CDR3 length equals 18 residues. CDR1 and CDR2 from the germline V gene are SGHNT and YENEEA. V was pared by 6 bases and J by 3 bases, with 17 bases of the junction left unmatched. The CDR3 sequence: CASRGRDRGRLKVYEQYF. For the CDR3, the DNA is TGTGCCAGCAGGGGCCGGGACAGGGGTCGGTTGAAAGTCTACGAGCAGTACTTC. Complete variable domain (other parts from reference TRBV11-3 and TRBJ2-7): EAGVVQSPRYKIIEKKQPVAFWCNPISGHNTLYWYLQNLGQGPELLIRYENEEAVDDSQLPKDRFSAERLKGVDSTLKIQPAELGDSAVYLCASRGRDRGRLKVYEQYFGPGTRLTVT.

The chain combines TRBV6-1 with TRBJ2-4; the D is unclear. The germline gives CDR1 MNHNS, CDR2 SASEGT. V lost 4 bases to trimming and J lost 15 bases, with 19 bases between them. This CDR3 is 13 amino acids long. Here the CDR3 reads CASSVSSFILSYF. DNA of the CDR3: TGTGCCAGCAGTGTTAGTAGCTTTATTTTGTCGTACTTC.

The V call is TRBV10-3, the J call TRBJ2-3; 7 bases align to TRBD1. CDR1 ENHRY and CDR2 SYGVKD come from the germline V gene. With 6 bases clipped from V and 0 bases from J, the junction kept 6 bases outside the gene matches. The CDR3 extends over 15 amino acids. The CDR3 DNA reads TGTGCCATCAGCCCTAAGGGGGCCAGCACAGATACGCAGTATTTT. It specifies CAISPKGASTDTQYF.

V usage is TRBV19 and J usage is TRBJ2-3, with D maybe TRBD1 (5 bases). Germline CDR1 and CDR2: LNHDA and SQIVND (reference sequence). The CDR3 spans 13 residues. V was clipped by 7 bases and J by 2 bases, with 10 bases between them. The chain's CDR3 is CASKADTTDTQYF. DNA of the CDR3: TGTGCCAGTAAGGCGGACACCACAGATACGCAGTATTTT.

The chain couples TRBV11-1 to TRBJ1-6; possibly TRBD1 for D (6 bases). The CDR3 totals 15 residues. Per the germline V gene, CDR1 is SGHAT and CDR2 is FQDESV (reference sequence). V was cut by 4 bases and J by 6 bases, with 13 bases left in between. Written as DNA, the CDR3 is TGTGCCAGCAGCTCAGGACAGCATAGTAATTCACCCCTCCACTTT. Protein: CASSSGQHSNSPLHF.

The gene calls are TRBV18 and TRBJ1-4, with D possibly being TRBD1 (6 bases). This CDR3 is built from 15 residues. V lost 0 bases and J 13 bases, leaving 18 bases between the germline ends. Germline CDR1 is KGHSH and CDR2 is LQKENI. The DNA of the CDR3 is TGTGCCAGCTCACCACCGGGGACACCACTGGCGGGACTGTTTTTT. It yields the protein CASSPPGTPLAGLFF.

This chain links TRBV18 with TRBJ2-5; 11 nucleotides agree with TRBD1. The CDR3 extends over 15 amino acids. Germline V gives CDR1 KGHSH, CDR2 LQKENI. V shed 4 bases, J shed 1 base, and the junction held 2 bases outside the gene matches. This CDR3 is CASSRGTGGQETQYF. The CDR3 coding sequence is TGTGCCAGCTCACGAGGGACAGGGGGCCAAGAGACCCAGTACTTC.

This chain uses TRBV7-2 with TRBJ2-1; D is unresolved. Trimming stripped 4 bases from V and 5 bases from J, with 9 bases between. Germline CDR1 SGHTA, CDR2 FQGNSA. The CDR3 consists of 13 residues. The CDR3 nucleotides are TGTGCCAGCAGCTGGCTCACTAACAATGAGCAGTTCTTC. Encoded protein: CASSWLTNNEQFF.

This chain links TRBV19 with TRBJ2-5, with 10 bases identical to TRBD2. Germline CDR1 reads LNHDA; CDR2 reads SQIVND (reference sequence). This CDR3 is built from 15 residues. V was clipped by 4 bases and J by 7 bases; unmatched bases: 9. The CDR3 sequence is CASSTSGGRRVTQYF. CDR3 coding DNA: TGTGCCAGTAGTACTAGCGGGGGAAGAAGGGTGACCCAGTACTTC. Based on the CDR3 plus reference TRBV19 and TRBJ2-5, the full variable domain is DGGITQSPKYLFRKEGQNVTLSCEQNLNHDAMYWYRQDPGQGLRLIYYSQIVNDFQKGDIAEGYSVSREKKESFPLTVTSAQKNPTAFYLCASSTSGGRRVTQYFGPGTRLLVL.

The rearrangement links TRBV5-6 to TRBJ2-7; a weak D match, TRBD2 (5 bases). V lost 2 bases and J 2 bases, leaving 11 bases between the germline ends. Per germline, CDR1 SGHDT and CDR2 YYEEEE. The CDR3 consists of 14 residues. CDR3 protein: CASSLVEGPYEQYF. CDR3 in DNA: TGTGCCAGCAGCTTAGTCGAGGGCCCCTACGAGCAGTACTTC.

The chain recombines TRBV25-1 with TRBJ2-5, with 7 bases identical to TRBD2. This CDR3 has 14 amino acids. V dropped 4 bases and J dropped 5; count of bases not matched to a gene: 7. Germline assignment: CDR1 MGHDK and CDR2 SYGVNS. Here the CDR3 reads CASSGLGGWETQYF. For the CDR3, the DNA is TGTGCCAGCAGTGGTCTGGGGGGGTGGGAGACCCAGTACTTC.